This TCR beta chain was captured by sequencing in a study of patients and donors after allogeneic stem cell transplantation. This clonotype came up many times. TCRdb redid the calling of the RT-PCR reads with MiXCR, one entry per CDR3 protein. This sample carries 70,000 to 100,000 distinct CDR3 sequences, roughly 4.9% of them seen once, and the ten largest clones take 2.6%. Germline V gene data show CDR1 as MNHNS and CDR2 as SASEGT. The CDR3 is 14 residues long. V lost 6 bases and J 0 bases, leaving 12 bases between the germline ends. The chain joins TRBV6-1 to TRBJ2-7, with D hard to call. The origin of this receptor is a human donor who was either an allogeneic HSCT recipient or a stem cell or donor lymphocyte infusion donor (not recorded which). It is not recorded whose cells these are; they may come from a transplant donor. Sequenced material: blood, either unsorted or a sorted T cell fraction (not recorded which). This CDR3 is CASRTGRGSYEQYF. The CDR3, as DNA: TGTGCCAGCAGGACGGGCCGAGGCTCCTACGAGCAGTACTTC.